This TCR beta chain comes out of a study of cytomegalovirus exposure and HLA in healthy donors. Study background: Among the roughly 370 genotyped donors, approximately 81% were placed in the Caucasian-associated ancestry cluster.

The study's findings and limits: TCR beta V- and J-gene trimming, according to a later analysis, was linked to a missense DCLRE1C variant.

Trimming took off 0 bases at V and 6 bases at J, with 15 bases between the two ends. From germline, CDR1 is GTSNPN and CDR2 SVGIG (reference sequence). This CDR3 region has 14 residues. A multiplex PCR was run with 60 Vbeta primers and 13 Jbeta primers. Method: immunoSEQ multiplex PCR; TCRdb's copy keeps in-frame clones and lacks some. The table lists 150,000 to 200,000 clones, about 88% of them singletons, with 1.5% to 2% in the top ten. As to this clone: Its antigen is unidentified.

Sequenced: PBMCs. The V call is TRBV30, the J call TRBJ2-7; perhaps TRBD2 as D (6 bases). The sequence was obtained from a woman aged 18 to 35 in good health and CMV-seronegative. In nucleotides, the CDR3 is TGTGCCTGGAGTGTAATGGGAGGAAGGTTCGAGCAGTACTTC. It translates to CAWSVMGGRFEQYF.